The rows below give T cell receptor beta chains drawn from one sample of a study of response to subunit inactivated influenza vaccine. TCRdb redid the calling of the RT-PCR reads with MiXCR, one entry per CDR3 protein. This table holds hundreds of thousands of distinct CDR3 sequences, approximately 12% found once. The material was PBMCs from blood, obtained more than 35 days after vaccination. The receptors shown here come from a man in his fifties or sixties who received an inactivated influenza vaccine. Each CDR3 is given without its conserved first and last residue. Fields, in order: D gene, V gene, J gene, CDR3 protein. A D gene is named only where the DNA matches it firmly.

TRBD2	TRBV15	TRBJ2-5	ATSRPGRARETQY
-	TRBV7-9	TRBJ2-3	ASSLVLDPTDTQY
-	TRBV7-9	TRBJ2-1	ASSGTFSYNEQF
TRBD2	TRBV12-3/TRBV12-4	TRBJ2-7	ASRDTSGYYEQY
-	TRBV5-6	TRBJ2-5	ASSTGLLETQY
TRBD2	TRBV20-1	TRBJ2-3	SASTTSSFTDTQY
-	TRBV7-2	TRBJ2-3	ASSSRWGTQY
TRBD1	TRBV5-1	TRBJ2-5	ASSGLTGTVKTQY
-	TRBV20-1	TRBJ2-2	SAKNDTGELF
-	TRBV3-1	TRBJ2-1	AISSAAAGAFRNNEQF
TRBD2	TRBV9	TRBJ2-7	ASSVGGGQAYEQY
TRBD2	TRBV4-2	TRBJ2-3	ASSQESRGGAVTDTQY
TRBD2	TRBV20-1	TRBJ2-7	SARGGGLGSLGFYEQY
-	TRBV29-1	TRBJ2-3	SSLGQVTDTQY
-	TRBV19	TRBJ2-7	ASSIVPGTYEQY
TRBD2	TRBV29-1	TRBJ2-5	SVSTSGAYQETQY
-	TRBV12-3/TRBV12-4	TRBJ2-3	ASSWRAADTQY
-	TRBV6-2/TRBV6-3	TRBJ1-2	ASSYDRTYGYT